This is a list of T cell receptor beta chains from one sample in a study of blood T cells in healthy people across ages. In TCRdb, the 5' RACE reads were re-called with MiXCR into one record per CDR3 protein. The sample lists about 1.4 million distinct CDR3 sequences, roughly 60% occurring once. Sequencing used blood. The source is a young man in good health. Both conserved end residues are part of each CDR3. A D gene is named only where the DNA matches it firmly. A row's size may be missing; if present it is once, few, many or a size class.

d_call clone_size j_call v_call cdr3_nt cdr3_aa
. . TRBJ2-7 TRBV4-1 TGCGCCAGCAACCAAGTCGGCCACTACGAGCAGTACTTC CASNQVGHYEQYF
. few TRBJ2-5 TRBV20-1 TGCAGTGCTAGAGTTAGTTCGGAGACCCAGTACTTC CSARVSSETQYF
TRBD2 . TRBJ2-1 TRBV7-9 TGTGCCAGCAGCTTGGCGACTAGCGAGATTTACAATGAGCAGTTCTTC CASSLATSEIYNEQFF
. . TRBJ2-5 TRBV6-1 TGTGCCAGCAGTGAAAGGAGTCAGATTGAGACCCAGTACTTC CASSERSQIETQYF
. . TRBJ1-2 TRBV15 TGTGCCACCAGGACTCCGGACGTAATACGTGGCTACACCTTC CATRTPDVIRGYTF
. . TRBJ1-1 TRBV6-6 TGTGCCAGCAGTTACGCTACGACAGGGAACACTGAAGCTTTCTTT CASSYATTGNTEAFF
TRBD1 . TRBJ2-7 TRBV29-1 TGCAGCGTTGAAGACGGGACAGTCGCCTACGAGCAGTACTTC CSVEDGTVAYEQYF
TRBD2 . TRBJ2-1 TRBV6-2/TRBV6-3 TGTGCCAGCAGTCTGCAGCGGGGAGTATACAATGAGCAGTTCTTC CASSLQRGVYNEQFF
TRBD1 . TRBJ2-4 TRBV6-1 TGTGCCAGCAGTGGCCGGGACAGGGGCCCGGAAGAGCAGTACTTC CASSGRDRGPEEQYF
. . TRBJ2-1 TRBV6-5 TGTGCCAGCAGTTACTCGTTCCAGGGGCACAACAATGAGCAGTTCTTC CASSYSFQGHNNEQFF
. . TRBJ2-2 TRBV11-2 TGTGCCAGCAGCTTAGTTTGGGCAACGAACACCGGGGAGTTGTTTTTT CASSLVWATNTGELFF
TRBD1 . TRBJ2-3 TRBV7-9 TGTGCCAGCAGCTTAGGGGACAGGGGATATACGCAGTATTTT CASSLGDRGYTQYF
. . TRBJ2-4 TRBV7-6 TGTGCCAGCAGCCCGCCAGGTTACAACATTCAGTACTTC CASSPPGYNIQYF
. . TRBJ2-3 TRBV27 TGTGCCAGCAGTCGCCTCGGACAGAGCACAGATACGCAGTATTTT CASSRLGQSTDTQYF
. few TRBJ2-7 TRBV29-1 TGCAGCGTAGCTAGACCCTCCTACGAGCAGTACTTC CSVARPSYEQYF
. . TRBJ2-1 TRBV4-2 TGTGCCAGCAGCCAAAACGCCCCCGAAGAGGTCAATGAGCAGTTCTTC CASSQNAPEEVNEQFF
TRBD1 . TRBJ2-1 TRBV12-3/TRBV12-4 TGTGCCAGCAGTGGTCCACGCGACAGGGCGTTGGAGACCCAGTTCTTC CASSGPRDRALETQFF
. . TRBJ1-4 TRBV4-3 TGCGCCAGCAGCCAAGACGTAGGTTCCAAGGGTGGTGAAAAACTGTTTTTT CASSQDVGSKGGEKLFF
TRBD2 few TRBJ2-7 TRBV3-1 TGTGCCAGCAGCCCACGTCGGCTAGCGGGAGGGGCCTACGAGCAGTACTTC CASSPRRLAGGAYEQYF
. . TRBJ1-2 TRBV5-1 TGCGCCAGCAGCGACCCCCGGGAGTCCCTGTATGGCTACACCTTC CASSDPRESLYGYTF
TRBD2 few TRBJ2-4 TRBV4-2 TGTGCCAGCAGCCAAGACCCCCAACTAGCGGGGGGCCCTCTAGCCAAAAACATTCAGTACTTC CASSQDPQLAGGPLAKNIQYF
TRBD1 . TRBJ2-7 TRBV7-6 TGTGCCAGCAGCTTAGGGGGACAGGGGATCGACGAGCAGTACTTC CASSLGGQGIDEQYF
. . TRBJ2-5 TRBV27 TGTGCCAGCAGTCCGGCTCCGGGGAAAGAGACCCAGTACTTC CASSPAPGKETQYF
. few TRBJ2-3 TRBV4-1 TGCGCCAGCAGCCAAGCAGAAGCGGCCGCTAGCACAGATACGCAGTATTTT CASSQAEAAASTDTQYF
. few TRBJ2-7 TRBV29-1 TGCAGCGTGGGAGGGACAGTTACTAGGGGGTACGAGCAGTACTTC CSVGGTVTRGYEQYF
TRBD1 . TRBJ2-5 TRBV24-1 TGTGCCGCCAGTGGCCCCGGGACAGGGAGAGAGACCCAGTACTTC CAASGPGTGRETQYF
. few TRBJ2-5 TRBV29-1 TGCAGCGTTGGGGGGGAAGAGACCCAGTACTTC CSVGGEETQYF
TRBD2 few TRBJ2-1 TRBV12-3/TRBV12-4 TGTGCCAGCAGTTTAGCCGCACTAGCGGGAGTTCTCTACGAGCAGTTCTTC CASSLAALAGVLYEQFF
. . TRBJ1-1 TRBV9 TGTGCCAGCAGCTCAAATGGGGGCACTGAAGCTTTCTTT CASSSNGGTEAFF
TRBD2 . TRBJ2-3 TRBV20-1 TGCAGTGCTGACGGGGCGGCTAGCGGGGTCACAGATACGCAGTATTTT CSADGAASGVTDTQYF
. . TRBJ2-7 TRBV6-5 TGTGCCAGCAGTCCCGTGGAGGGGGGCGCGTACGAGCAGTACTTC CASSPVEGGAYEQYF
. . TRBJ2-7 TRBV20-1 TGCAGTGCTAGCTCCCATGACAGCTCCTACGAGCAGTACTTC CSASSHDSSYEQYF
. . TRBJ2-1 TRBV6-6 TGTGCCAGCAGTTACTCGATTAGCAGCTCCTACAATGAGCAGTTCTTC CASSYSISSSYNEQFF
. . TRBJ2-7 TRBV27 TGTGCCAGCAGTTTATCCTTCCGAACTGAGCAGTACTTC CASSLSFRTEQYF
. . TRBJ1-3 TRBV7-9 TGTGCCAGCAGCCCTAGCGGGGGCCCTGGAAACACCATATATTTT CASSPSGGPGNTIYF
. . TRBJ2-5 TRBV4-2 TGTGCCAGCAGCCAAGATTGGACTTTTCAAGAGACCCAGTACTTC CASSQDWTFQETQYF
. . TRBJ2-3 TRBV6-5 TGTGCCAGCAGCTCCCTACGGGGGGCCCCAGATACGCAGTATTTT CASSSLRGAPDTQYF
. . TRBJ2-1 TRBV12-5 TGTGCTAGTGGTTTCTCGCGGGGAAGGTCCTACAATGAGCAGTTCTTC CASGFSRGRSYNEQFF
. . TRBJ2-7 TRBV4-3 TGCGCCAGCAGCCAAGACCCCCTGGGCGAGCAGTACTTC CASSQDPLGEQYF
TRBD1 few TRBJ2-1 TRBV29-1 TGCAGCGTCCTAATTCTCGGACAGGGTGGGATTAGGGATGAGCAGTTCTTC CSVLILGQGGIRDEQFF
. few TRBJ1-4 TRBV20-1 TGCAGTGCTAGAGACCGGGCGGGGATAAGGGAAAAACTGTTTTTT CSARDRAGIREKLFF
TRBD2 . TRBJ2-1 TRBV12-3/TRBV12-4 TGTGCCAGCAGCACTAGCGGGAGTAGGTATGAGCAGTTCTTC CASSTSGSRYEQFF